This T cell receptor (beta chain) appears in the sequencing data of a study of Graves' ophthalmopathy and Graves' hyperthyroidism. Findings and caveats of the study: Most clonotypes expanded in thyroid above 0.001 frequency were present in blood too. Researchers report that a 13-signature model separated ophthalmopathy from stable hyperthyroidism, posting less than 90% sensitivity and 81.08% specificity.

In this sample, this clonotype turned up many times. Its antigen is currently unknown. It was from about 10 ml of fresh peripheral blood that the PBMCs came. V dropped 3 bases and J dropped 4 bases, with 18 bases sitting between them. This CDR3 has 16 amino acids. RNA served as the template for amplifying TCR beta CDR3 regions. In the first round, RT-PCR was carried out with HTBI primers, and a multiplex PCR formed the second round. Each CDR3 protein is one row after TCRdb ran MiXCR on the multiplex PCR reads. The sample includes 400,000 or so distinct CDR3 sequences, over 15% of them seen just once. This receptor was identified in a woman younger than 30 with stable Graves' hyperthyroidism. The sequencing input was peripheral blood. The rearrangement uses TRBV12-3 or TRBV12-4 and TRBJ1-1; TRBD1 might be the D (6 bases). CDR3 residues: CASSLLRIQGITEAFF. CDR3 DNA: TGTGCCAGCAGTTTGCTTCGAATTCAGGGGATCACTGAAGCTTTCTTT.